This T cell receptor beta chain was observed in a study of T cells in localized non-small cell lung cancer. Findings and limits, study-wide: Turning up in adjacent lung were a median around 60 of the top 100 tumor clones.

TCRdb's copy holds only in-frame clones and misses some; the assay was immunoSEQ multiplex PCR. The sample comprises about 13,000 clones, 85% to 90% of which are singletons, and around 58% rests with the top ten. The CDR3 is made up of 14 amino acids. V lost 5 bases to trimming and J lost 6 bases; unmatched junction nucleotides: 9. The germline V gene has CDR1 SGHVS and CDR2 FNYEAQ. To note about this clone: The antigen is undetermined.

The sequences come from peripheral blood, collected before any cancer treatment. V gene TRBV7-6 combines with J gene TRBJ1-1; 7 bases fit TRBD1. The receptor comes from an older male donor with stage III lung adenocarcinoma. The CDR3 loop is CASSITGDSAEAFF. As DNA, the CDR3 is TGTGCCAGCAGCATTACAGGGGATTCGGCTGAAGCTTTCTTT.